The 18 T cell receptor beta chains listed next were all sequenced from one sample in a study of T cell repertoires in cytomegalovirus infection. One entry per CDR3 protein results from TCRdb running MiXCR on the reads. The repertoire holds approximately 100,000 distinct CDR3 sequences, with roughly a quarter as singletons. What was sequenced was CD8+ T cells from PBMCs. The receptor set was obtained from a human donor in good health (CMV status not recorded). Some clones in this sample may be carry-over from other donors' samples.

The sample holds many counts of this clonotype. V is TRBV7-2 and J is TRBJ1-3, with D uncertain. The germline CDR1 and CDR2 sequences are SGHTA and FQGNSA. Trimming left V 1 base short and J 4 bases short, with 11 bases between. CDR3 size: 15 residues. CDR3 residues: CASSLEGSRGNTIYF. CDR3 bases: TGTGCCAGCAGCTTAGAAGGTAGTCGAGGAAACACCATATATTTT.

In this sample, this clonotype turned up a few times. The chain recombines TRBV28 with TRBJ2-7, with a weak D call TRBD2 (5 bases). Trimming took off 7 bases at V and 5 bases at J, with 24 bases between the two ends. The CDR3 contains 16 residues. The germline gives CDR1 MDHEN, CDR2 SYDVKM. The CDR3 region is CASKRTADFSRNEQYF. DNA of the CDR3: TGTGCCAGCAAGAGGACCGCGGACTTCTCCAGGAACGAGCAGTACTTC.

This clonotype was seen a handful of times. J is TRBJ2-7 and V is TRBV25-1; a weak D match, TRBD2 (6 bases). V gave up 7 bases and J gave up 7 bases, with 14 bases separating them. Per germline, CDR1 MGHDK and CDR2 SYGVNS. The CDR3 contains 12 residues. The CDR3 loop is CASTRTGEEQYF. The CDR3 coding sequence is TGTGCCAGCACTCGGACGGGAGAGGAGCAGTACTTC.

This chain connects TRBV4-3 to TRBJ2-2; 8 bases match TRBD1. Germline assignment: CDR1 LGHNA and CDR2 YSLEER. V shed 0 bases and J 4 bases; nucleotides not matched to a gene: 7. This CDR3 is 17 amino acids long. The CDR3 nucleotides read TGCGCCAGCAGCCAAGAGGCTTCAGGGGGCAGCACCGGGGAGCTGTTTTTT. Translated: CASSQEASGGSTGELFF.

This clonotype was seen only a few times. This chain joins TRBV20-1 and TRBJ1-3, with TRBD1 as a possible D gene (5 bases). Germline lookup yields CDR1 DFQATT and CDR2 SNEGSKA (reference sequence). Trimming removed 3 bases at V and 7 bases at J, with 13 bases between. This CDR3 is 13 amino acids long. The CDR3 bases are TGCAGTGCTAGGGGACGGGGGGATAACACCATATATTTT. Translating it yields CSARGRGDNTIYF.

This clonotype was seen a few times. This chain joins TRBV6-5 and TRBJ1-2, with unresolved D. This CDR3 comprises 16 residues. The ends were cut back, 0 bases at V and 6 bases at J, with 17 bases in the middle. The germline V gene encodes CDR1 MNHEY and CDR2 SVGAGI. Written as DNA, the CDR3 is TGTGCCAGCAGTTACTCCGGGGAGGTTGGGGAGAATGGCTACACCTTC. This gives the protein CASSYSGEVGENGYTF.

This clonotype came up many times. The rearrangement uses TRBV7-3 and TRBJ2-7, with D possibly being TRBD1 (6 bases). Per the germline V gene, CDR1 is SGHTA and CDR2 is FQGTGA. The CDR3 has 15 residues. Trimming took off 5 bases at V and 3 bases at J, with 17 bases between the two ends. The chain's CDR3 is CASSETGTPYYEQYF. CDR3 nucleotides: TGTGCCAGCAGCGAGACCGGGACACCTTACTACGAGCAGTACTTC.

This clonotype came up many times. This sequence joins TRBV7-2 and TRBJ1-6; 8 nucleotides line up with TRBD1. J lost 6 bases, V lost 5 bases, and 9 bases had no gene match. CDR1 SGHTA and CDR2 FQGNSA come from the germline V gene. The CDR3 extends over 16 amino acids. Written as DNA, the CDR3 is TGTGCCAGCAGCGAAAGGACAGGGATTCGTAATTCACCCCTCCACTTT. It encodes CASSERTGIRNSPLHF.

This clonotype was detected only a few times. V and J are TRBV19 and TRBJ2-7; 7 nucleotides match TRBD1. This CDR3 has 16 amino acids. The V and J ends lost 2 bases and 0 bases, in that order; junction bases with no gene match: 7. Germline V gives CDR1 LNHDA, CDR2 SQIVND (reference sequence). CDR3: CASSIREGAVSYEQYF. Written as DNA, the CDR3 is TGTGCCAGTAGTATAAGAGAGGGGGCGGTCTCCTACGAGCAGTACTTC.

This clonotype was detected a few times. The gene calls are TRBV7-8 and TRBJ1-5; weak D call: TRBD1 (6 bases). Germline V CDR1 and CDR2: SGHVS, FQNEAQ. The CDR3 is made up of 15 amino acids. Trimming stripped 5 bases from V and 3 bases from J, with 14 bases between. The CDR3 region has the DNA TGTGCCAGCAGCCGAACCGGACAGTACAATCAGCCCCAGCATTTT. Translation gives CASSRTGQYNQPQHF.

This clonotype has only a few counts. The chain uses TRBV20-1 and TRBJ2-1, with 7 positions matching TRBD2. Per germline, CDR1 DFQATT and CDR2 SNEGSKA (reference sequence). This CDR3 is built from 13 residues. V lost 5 bases to trimming and J lost 3 bases; unmatched junction nucleotides: 4. The CDR3 DNA is TGCAGTGCTCCCGCGGGAGTCTACAATGAGCAGTTCTTC. This codes for CSAPAGVYNEQFF.

This clonotype was observed a handful of times. The rearrangement links TRBV11-2 to TRBJ2-1; D may be TRBD2 (6 bases). The ends were cut back, 4 bases at V and 9 bases at J, with 13 bases in the middle. This CDR3 is built from 13 residues. Per the germline V gene, CDR1 is SGHAT and CDR2 is FQNNGV. The CDR3 nucleotides read TGTGCCAGCAGCTACGGAGGGCGGAGTGAGCAGTTCTTC. Its translation is CASSYGGRSEQFF.

The CDR3 spells CASREETGRFRQPQHF. The CDR3 DNA follows: TGTGCCAGTAGAGAGGAGACAGGGCGATTCCGGCAGCCCCAGCATTTT. The chain combines TRBV19 with TRBJ1-5, with 7 bases lining up with TRBD1. The CDR3 has 16 residues. The junction had 15 bases not matched to a gene; V was cut back by 6 bases and J by 7 bases. Germline-derived CDR1 and CDR2 are LNHDA and SQIVND (reference sequence).

This chain links TRBV28 with TRBJ2-7; D call uncertain. This CDR3 comprises 15 residues. Trimming shortened V by 2 bases and J by 8 bases, and 19 bases separated the two germline ends. The V gene's germline CDR1 is MDHEN and CDR2 SYDVKM. The CDR3 DNA sequence: TGTGCCAGCAGTTTAAGGGCAGCCCTCCCGCTCAAGCAGTACTTC. Residues: CASSLRAALPLKQYF.

This clonotype appeared a few times. The chain employs TRBV20-1 and TRBJ2-7; a possible D gene is TRBD2 (6 bases). Germline CDR1 reads DFQATT; CDR2 reads SNEGSKA (reference sequence). This CDR3 has 16 amino acids. V was cut by 0 bases and J by 1 base, with 16 bases left in between. CDR3 region: CSARDTGLQASYEQYF. CDR3 coding DNA: TGCAGTGCTAGAGACACGGGACTGCAAGCGTCCTACGAGCAGTACTTC.

The chain employs TRBV10-3 and TRBJ2-3; unclear D gene. The CDR3 is 13 residues long. Germline CDR1 and CDR2: ENHRY and SYGVKD. Trimming removed 5 bases at V and 1 base at J, with 7 bases between. The CDR3 is CAISFPGTDTQYF. The CDR3 DNA reads as TGTGCCATCAGTTTCCCGGGCACAGATACGCAGTATTTT.

At least ten counts were recorded for this clonotype. The chain has TRBV20-1 and TRBJ2-1; 9 nucleotides match TRBD2. With 1 base clipped from V and 9 bases from J, the junction kept 7 bases outside the gene matches. Looked up from germline, CDR1 is DFQATT and CDR2 is SNEGSKA (reference sequence). The CDR3 contains 14 residues. The CDR3 sequence is CSARGREGNGEQFF. The CDR3 DNA reads TGCAGTGCTAGAGGGCGGGAGGGAAACGGTGAGCAGTTCTTC.

The chain is built from TRBV2 and TRBJ2-1; 8 nucleotides align to TRBD2. Germline V CDR1 and CDR2: SNHLY, FYNNEI. CDR3 length equals 17 residues. V lost 5 bases, J lost 3 bases, and 12 bases stayed unmatched. Here the CDR3 reads CASSPDSGSEFYNEQFF. As DNA, the CDR3 is TGTGCCAGCAGTCCAGACAGCGGGAGTGAATTCTACAATGAGCAGTTCTTC.